A single sample gave rise to the 29 T cell receptor beta chains below, sequenced in a study of blood T cell repertoires in COVID-19. TCRdb keeps only in-frame clones here, not all; method: immunoSEQ multiplex PCR. This sample has 120,000 to 150,000 clones; approximately 87% occur once, and the top ten carry about 6%. Sequenced: peripheral blood. The receptors come from a man at least 80 years old with acute or convalescent COVID-19.

V usage is TRBV7-9 and J usage is TRBJ2-1, with D hard to call. This CDR3 is built from 12 residues. The V gene's germline CDR1 is SEHNR and CDR2 FQNEAQ (reference sequence). Trimming cost V 5 bases and J 0 bases, with 2 bases left between them. The CDR3 here is CASSLSYNEQFF. The CDR3 DNA follows: TGTGCCAGCAGCCTCTCCTACAATGAGCAGTTCTTC.

The chain has TRBV2 and TRBJ2-7, with 8 bases aligning to TRBD1. The germline V gene encodes CDR1 SNHLY and CDR2 FYNNEI. CDR3 length: 15 amino acids. The J segment lost 3 bases and the V segment lost 7 bases, leaving 11 bases of the junction unmatched. The CDR3, as DNA: TGTGCCAGCACGCCCCCGACAGGGGCCCTCTACGAGCAGTACTTC. Translation gives CASTPPTGALYEQYF.

About this clone itself: Relative to the germline gene, one junction end is altered; a read error may explain this. This sequence joins TRBV6-2 or TRBV6-3 and TRBJ2-7; 9 positions agree with TRBD1. There are 14 residues in the CDR3. Looked up from germline, CDR1 is MNHEY and CDR2 is SVGEGT. CDR3 residues: CASSHSGTGREQYF. CDR3 nucleotide sequence: TGTGCCAGCAGTCACTCCGGGACAGGGCGCGAGCAGTACTTC.

The chain carries TRBV5-1 and TRBJ1-4, with a possible D match to TRBD1 (5 bases). Trimming took 4 bases from V and 0 from J, leaving 16 bases between them. The CDR3 runs to 17 residues. Per the germline V gene, CDR1 is SGHRS and CDR2 is YFSETQ. CDR3 region: CASSPVGGKATNEKLFF. The CDR3 region has the DNA TGCGCCAGCAGCCCGGTGGGGGGAAAGGCAACTAATGAAAAACTGTTTTTT.

The chain joins TRBV12-3 or TRBV12-4 to TRBJ1-1; D might be TRBD1 (5 bases). The CDR3 spans 13 residues. Trimming left V 3 bases short and J 1 base short, with 6 bases between. The DNA for the CDR3 is TGTGCCAGCAGTTTTGGGGCGAACACTGAAGCTTTCTTT. It is translated as CASSFGANTEAFF.

DNA for the CDR3: TGTGCCAGCAGTGAAGAAACTAGCAGTGAGCAGTTCTTC. Protein product: CASSEETSSEQFF. The chain is built from TRBV2 and TRBJ2-1; a weak D match, TRBD2 (6 bases). The V gene's germline CDR1 is SNHLY and CDR2 FYNNEI. The ends were cut back, 1 base at V and 9 bases at J, with 10 bases in the middle. This CDR3 is 13 amino acids long.

The rearrangement joins TRBV3-1 (or the pseudogene TRBV3-2) to TRBJ1-6; no clear D. V was cut by 4 bases and J by 9 bases, with 10 bases left in between. This CDR3 contains 13 residues. Germline CDR1 reads LGHDT; CDR2 reads YNNKEL (reference sequence). The CDR3 coding sequence is TGTGCCAGCAGCCGGAGGGTCGTTTCACCCCTCCACTTT. This encodes CASSRRVVSPLHF.

V is TRBV28 and J is TRBJ1-1, with 7 bases that match TRBD1. The J segment lost 0 bases and the V segment lost 7 bases, leaving 2 bases of the junction unmatched. The CDR3 runs to 13 residues. The germline CDR1 and CDR2 sequences are MDHEN and SYDVKM. In DNA, the CDR3 is TGTGCCAGCAATACAGGGGTGAACACTGAAGCTTTCTTT. Translating it yields CASNTGVNTEAFF.

Remarks on this clone: The junction and the germline gene differ at one end; a read error may be behind it. V is TRBV7-7 and J is TRBJ2-3; D gene unclear. Germline V gives CDR1 SSHAT, CDR2 FNYEAQ (reference sequence). The CDR3 covers 13 residues. CDR3 amino acids: CASSLRRGDTQYF. The CDR3 nucleotides read TGTGCTAGCAGCTTACGACGCGGAGATACGCAGTATTTT.

This chain connects TRBV5-1 to TRBJ2-2, with TRBD2 identical over 14 bases. From germline, CDR1 is SGHRS and CDR2 YFSETQ. The ends lost 4 bases at V and 6 bases at J; junction bases unmatched: 5. The CDR3 contains 16 residues. CDR3 region: CASSPGGLAGAGELFF. The CDR3 DNA follows: TGCGCCAGCAGCCCAGGGGGACTAGCGGGAGCCGGGGAGCTGTTTTTT.

The chain combines TRBV19 with TRBJ1-2; 7 bases are a match to TRBD1. V gave up 5 bases and J gave up 4 bases; unmatched junction bases: 7. The CDR3 runs 14 residues. Looked up from germline, CDR1 is LNHDA and CDR2 is SQIVND (reference sequence). The CDR3 DNA reads TGTGCCAGTAGTCAGGGGGGCGCGGTCTATGGCTACACCTTC. The encoded protein is CASSQGGAVYGYTF.

The V call is TRBV5-1, the J call TRBJ2-2, with D possibly being TRBD2 (5 bases). This CDR3 spans 16 amino acids. From germline, CDR1 is SGHRS and CDR2 YFSETQ. V shed 1 base and J shed 1 base, with 11 bases lying between them. The CDR3 nucleotides are TGCGCCAGCAGCTTGTTTTTGAGGGAGAACACCGGGGAGCTGTTTTTT. This encodes CASSLFLRENTGELFF.

The chain is built from TRBV27 and TRBJ2-1; 9 bases are shared with TRBD2. This CDR3 is built from 15 residues. Per the germline V gene, CDR1 is MNHEY and CDR2 is SMNVEV (reference sequence). The J segment lost 8 bases and the V segment lost 6 bases, leaving 11 bases of the junction unmatched. CDR3 sequence: CASSWASGGPYEQFF. The DNA for the CDR3 is TGTGCCAGCAGCTGGGCGAGCGGGGGGCCCTATGAGCAGTTCTTC.

V gene TRBV7-2 combines with J gene TRBJ2-7, with D possibly matching TRBD2 (6 bases). CDR3 length: 15 amino acids. Looked up from germline, CDR1 is SGHTA and CDR2 is FQGNSA. Trimming took 4 bases from V and 6 from J, leaving 19 bases between them. CDR3 residues: CASSSGGRQSGEQYF. The CDR3 nucleotides read TGTGCCAGCAGCTCCGGAGGGCGGCAGTCGGGCGAGCAGTACTTC.

The chain employs TRBV5-1 and TRBJ2-5; possibly TRBD2 for D (6 bases). The germline V and J ends were trimmed by 4 bases and 1 base, with 11 bases remaining between them. The germline V gene has CDR1 SGHRS and CDR2 YFSETQ. CDR3 size: 14 residues. The CDR3 DNA reads as TGCGCCAGCAGCGCACTAGCTTTCCAAGAGACCCAGTACTTC. The encoded protein is CASSALAFQETQYF.

The chain links TRBV7-9 to TRBJ1-2, with D possibly being TRBD1 (5 bases). This CDR3 is 14 amino acids long. The ends were cut back, 7 bases at V and 4 bases at J, with 16 bases in the middle. Germline CDR1 SEHNR, CDR2 FQNEAQ (reference sequence). CDR3 in DNA: TGTGCCAGCACCCCACTGGGGCGGCCCTATGGCTACACCTTC. Protein sequence: CASTPLGRPYGYTF. The whole variable domain, filled in from reference TRBV7-9 and TRBJ1-2, reads DTGVSQNPRHKITKRGQNVTFRCDPISEHNRLYWYRQTLGQGPEFLTYFQNEAQLEKSRLLSDRFSAERPKGSFSTLEIQRTEQGDSAMYLCASTPLGRPYGYTFGSGTRLTVV.

The rearrangement links TRBV10-2 to TRBJ2-5, with 9 bases fitting TRBD2. V lost 5 bases, J lost 2 bases, and 15 bases stayed unmatched. The CDR3 covers 18 residues. In germline, CDR1 is WSHSY, CDR2 SAAADI. The DNA of the CDR3 is TGCGCCAGCAGTAATACCAAAAGGGTAGCGGGGGAACAAGAGACCCAGTACTTC. It encodes CASSNTKRVAGEQETQYF.

The V gene is TRBV2, the J gene TRBJ2-1, with D possibly matching TRBD1 (5 bases). The CDR3 spans 14 residues. The germline V gene encodes CDR1 SNHLY and CDR2 FYNNEI. V lost 7 bases to trimming and J lost 9 bases, with 19 bases between them. The CDR3 reads CASNLGVLIREQFF. The CDR3 DNA is TGTGCCAGCAATCTAGGGGTGCTTATCCGTGAGCAGTTCTTC.

This chain uses TRBV19 with TRBJ2-1, with TRBD2 matching over 10 bases. Germline loops: CDR1 LNHDA, CDR2 SQIVND (reference sequence). The CDR3 contains 17 residues. The junction had 12 bases not matched to a gene; V was cut back by 6 bases and J by 4 bases. This chain's CDR3 is CASRRGLAGDRYNEQFF. CDR3 nucleotide sequence: TGTGCCAGTAGACGAGGGCTAGCGGGAGATAGGTACAATGAGCAGTTCTTC.

J is TRBJ2-1 and V is TRBV5-4, with D possibly matching TRBD2 (6 bases). CDR3 length: 15 amino acids. The V and J ends lost 2 bases and 6 bases respectively, with 15 bases between them. Germline values: CDR1 SGHNT, CDR2 YYREEE (reference sequence). CDR3 coding DNA: TGTGCCAGCAGCTTAACGGGAGCCTTTTTCAATGAGCAGTTCTTC. Translated, it gives CASSLTGAFFNEQFF.

This clone was observed a few times. The chain employs TRBV7-2 and TRBJ2-5; 9 bases line up with TRBD2. Per the germline V gene, CDR1 is SGHTA and CDR2 is FQGNSA. CDR3 length: 15 residues. The trim removed 2 bases at V and 1 base at J, leaving 2 bases unmatched. CDR3 sequence: CASSLPAGGQETQYF. In DNA, the CDR3 is TGTGCCAGCAGCTTACCAGCGGGGGGCCAAGAGACCCAGTACTTC.

This chain uses TRBV27 with TRBJ1-4, with 8 nucleotides matching TRBD1. Germline V CDR1 and CDR2: MNHEY, SMNVEV (reference sequence). Trimming took 3 bases from V and 5 from J; bases not matched to a gene: 2. This CDR3 contains 14 residues. In nucleotides, the CDR3 is TGTGCCAGCAGTTTGCAGGGGGCGAATGAAAAACTGTTTTTT. Amino acid sequence: CASSLQGANEKLFF.

The chain has TRBV28 and TRBJ2-1, with TRBD2 matching 7 bases. J lost 9 bases, V lost 5 bases, and 10 bases had no gene match. The CDR3 covers 14 residues. Germline-derived CDR1 and CDR2 are MDHEN and SYDVKM. The CDR3 DNA is TGTGCCAGCAGTCCGGGCGGGAGAACTACTGAGCAGTTCTTC. Protein sequence: CASSPGGRTTEQFF.

As DNA, the CDR3 is TGTGCCAGCAGTCTTGAGTGGCAGGGGATGGGTGGCTACACCTTC. It specifies CASSLEWQGMGGYTF. V and J are TRBV27 and TRBJ1-2; D perhaps matches TRBD1 (6 bases). CDR3 length: 15 residues. With 5 bases removed from V and 7 bases from J, the gap between germline ends came to 20 bases. Per germline, CDR1 MNHEY and CDR2 SMNVEV (reference sequence).

The V call is TRBV3-1 (or the pseudogene TRBV3-2), the J call TRBJ1-1; TRBD1 matches at 7 bases. V was pared by 4 bases and J by 1 base, with 6 bases of the junction left unmatched. The CDR3 length is 15 residues. CDR1 is LGHDT, CDR2 YNNKEL, per germline (reference sequence). The CDR3 here is CASSRRDRANTEAFF. The CDR3 nucleotides read TGTGCCAGCAGCCGACGGGACAGAGCGAACACTGAAGCTTTCTTT.

V and J are TRBV18 and TRBJ2-1, with TRBD2 as a possible D gene (6 bases). V lost 0 bases to trimming and J lost 9 bases, with 18 bases between them. This CDR3 spans 16 amino acids. Per germline, CDR1 KGHSH and CDR2 LQKENI. The CDR3 DNA follows: TGTGCCAGCTCACCACCGGCGCAGGGAGACGGGGGTGAGCAGTTCTTC. Translation: CASSPPAQGDGGEQFF.

This chain uses TRBV5-1 with TRBJ2-1, with D uncertain. CDR3 length: 14 amino acids. Trimming cost V 4 bases and J 2 bases, with 10 bases left between them. Germline V gene data show CDR1 as SGHRS and CDR2 as YFSETQ. The CDR3 reads CASSLTLTYNEQFF. The DNA for the CDR3 is TGCGCCAGCAGCCTAACCTTAACCTACAATGAGCAGTTCTTC.

This sequence joins TRBV7-2 and TRBJ1-2; TRBD1 agrees at 7 bases. CDR1 and CDR2 (germline): SGHTA, FQGNSA. The CDR3 length is 15 residues. V shed 5 bases and J 8 bases; nucleotides not matched to a gene: 14. The CDR3 loop reads CASSTTGTAVGGYTF. The CDR3 DNA sequence: TGTGCCAGCAGCACTACCGGGACAGCCGTCGGGGGCTACACCTTC.

The chain has TRBV4-2 and TRBJ2-3, with TRBD2 matching over 14 bases. The CDR3 contains 18 residues. Trimming cost V 1 base and J 1 base; bases outside gene matches: 4. Germline CDR1 is LGHNA and CDR2 is YNFKEQ. CDR3 DNA: TGTGCCAGCAGCCAAGGACTAGCGGGGGGGCTCGGCACAGATACGCAGTATTTT. Translating gives CASSQGLAGGLGTDTQYF.